A single sample is the source of the 29 T cell receptor beta chains below, sequenced in a study of blood T cells in healthy people across ages. Sample-barcoded 5' priming and a J-beta primer mix drove a second PCR of roughly 6 to 12 cycles. TCRdb re-analysed the 5' RACE reads in MiXCR, keeping a single row per CDR3 protein. Altogether 1.8 million or so distinct CDR3 sequences are present, 30% to 40% being singletons, with the ten largest covering about 21%. The specimen sequenced was blood. These receptors were taken from a human donor in good health.

The genes are TRBV28 and TRBJ1-5; D possibly corresponds to TRBD1 (6 bases). The germline V gene encodes CDR1 MDHEN and CDR2 SYDVKM. Trimming left V 6 bases short and J 4 bases short, with 19 bases between. The CDR3 has 16 residues. CDR3 DNA sequence: TGTGCCAGCAGCTACCTAGACTCGGGGGCTAATCAGCCCCAGCATTTT. This encodes CASSYLDSGANQPQHF. The full variable domain, its missing parts supplied by reference TRBV28 and TRBJ1-5, is DVKVTQSSRYLVKRTGEKVFLECVQDMDHENMFWYRQDPGLGLRLIYFSYDVKMKEKGDIPEGYSVSREKKERFSLILESASTNQTSMYLCASSYLDSGANQPQHFGDGTRLSIL.

This chain uses TRBV12-3 or TRBV12-4 with TRBJ1-2, with a weak D call TRBD1 (5 bases). V lost 3 bases, J lost 4 bases, and 15 bases lay in between. CDR3 length: 15 residues. For the CDR3, the DNA is TGTGCCAGCAGTTTGGCCCAATGGGGCTCCTATGGCTACACCTTC. The encoded protein is CASSLAQWGSYGYTF.

The chain uses TRBV5-1 and TRBJ2-1; 11 bases match TRBD1. CDR1 and CDR2 (germline): SGHRS, YFSETQ. This CDR3 contains 16 residues. V dropped 4 bases and J dropped 6; count of bases not matched to a gene: 9. CDR3 region: CASSPGTGGTGNEQFF. The CDR3 region has the DNA TGCGCCAGCAGCCCTGGGACAGGGGGTACGGGCAATGAGCAGTTCTTC.

This sequence joins TRBV20-1 and TRBJ2-5; D is possibly TRBD1 (6 bases). CDR1 is DFQATT and CDR2 is SNEGSKA in the germline V gene (reference sequence). The CDR3 loop spans 10 amino acids. The V end lost 4 bases, the J end lost 11 bases, and 11 bases lay between the germline ends. CDR3 in amino acids: CSAKTGQQYF. In DNA, the CDR3 is TGCAGTGCTAAGACAGGTCAGCAGTACTTC.

The chain carries TRBV7-9 and TRBJ2-3; 7 bases agree with TRBD2. CDR3 length: 15 amino acids. CDR1 is SEHNR, CDR2 FQNEAQ, per germline (reference sequence). V lost 4 bases and J lost 3; bases outside the gene matches: 7. The DNA of the CDR3 is TGTGCCAGCAGCTATAGCGGGTTCGAAACAGATACGCAGTATTTT. Its translation is CASSYSGFETDTQYF.

As DNA, the CDR3 is TGTGCCAGCAGCTCGAGACAACCCGCTGAAGCTTTCTTT. Translation gives CASSSRQPAEAFF. This chain links TRBV11-2 with TRBJ1-1; D unclear. Deletions cut 4 bases from V and 6 bases from J, with 12 bases between. CDR1 is SGHAT and CDR2 is FQNNGV in the germline V gene. The CDR3 length is 13 residues.

This chain connects TRBV12-3 or TRBV12-4 to TRBJ1-5; D is uncertain. This CDR3 is built from 11 residues. V gave up 1 base and J gave up 9 bases, with 4 bases separating them. CDR3 nucleotides: TGTGCCAGCAGTTTAGGTGCGCCCCAGCATTTT. Translating gives CASSLGAPQHF.

This chain uses TRBV4-3 with TRBJ2-4; 14 bases align to TRBD2. TRBJ2-7 explains the end of the DNA better; the J call may be wrong. Germline assignment: CDR1 LGHNA and CDR2 YSLEER. The CDR3 has 17 amino acids. The CDR3 DNA sequence: TGCGCCAGCAGCCAGGACCGACTAGCGGGGGGGCCCTACGAGCAGTACTTC. Encoded protein: CASSQDRLAGGPYEQYF.

The V and J genes are TRBV6-2 or TRBV6-3 and TRBJ2-1, with 7 bases aligning to TRBD2. Looked up from germline, CDR1 is MNHEY and CDR2 is SVGEGT. V dropped 0 bases and J dropped 2; count of bases not matched to a gene: 4. The CDR3 sequence is 16 residues long. The CDR3 DNA sequence: TGTGCCAGCAGTTACTCCACTAGCGCTCCCTACAATGAGCAGTTCTTC. Its translation is CASSYSTSAPYNEQFF.

There are a few counts of this clonotype. The V and J genes are TRBV11-1 and TRBJ2-3; D assignment may be TRBD1 or TRBD2 (5 bases each). Trimming removed 1 base at V and 4 bases at J, with 15 bases between. This CDR3 has 16 amino acids. In germline, CDR1 is SGHAT, CDR2 FQDESV (reference sequence). CDR3 nucleotides: TGTGCCAGCAGCTTAGAAGTGGTCGAGGGGTCAGATACGCAGTATTTT. This encodes CASSLEVVEGSDTQYF.

Concerning this clonotype: One end of the junction does not line up with germline, which may come from a read error. The chain is built from TRBV20-1 and TRBJ2-5, with D unresolved. The CDR3 consists of 12 residues. CDR1 DFQATT and CDR2 SNEGSKA come from the germline V gene (reference sequence). The CDR3 DNA reads as TGCAGTGCTAGAAAGGATGGGTACGAGCAGGACTTC. It translates to CSARKDGYEQDF.

The chain recombines TRBV7-9 with TRBJ1-2; D possibly corresponds to TRBD1 (5 bases). Trimming took 8 bases from V and 5 from J, leaving 15 bases between them. The CDR3 is made up of 13 amino acids. Germline V lookup: CDR1 SEHNR, CDR2 FQNEAQ (reference sequence). The chain's CDR3 is CASLQVGGYGYTF. The CDR3 bases are TGTGCCAGCCTACAGGTGGGAGGTTATGGCTACACCTTC.

Points on this clonotype: A much larger clone is a single base away; this may be a read error. The chain joins TRBV20-1 to TRBJ2-1, with unresolved D. The V end lost 0 bases, the J end lost 13 bases, and 16 bases lay between the germline ends. Germline CDR1 DFQATT, CDR2 SNEGSKA (reference sequence). The CDR3 is 13 residues long. Here the CDR3 reads CSARDPQKETQFF. In DNA, the CDR3 is TGCAGTGCTAGAGATCCTCAGAAAGAGACCCAGTTCTTC.

This chain joins TRBV12-3 or TRBV12-4 and TRBJ2-7; D gene uncertain. The germline V and J ends were trimmed by 3 bases and 3 bases, with 6 bases remaining between them. This CDR3 contains 12 residues. DNA of the CDR3: TGTGCCAGCAGTTTTGCGGACTACGAGCAGTACTTC. It encodes CASSFADYEQYF.

This sequence joins TRBV4-1 and TRBJ2-1; the match to TRBD2 covers 9 bases. The V gene's germline CDR1 is MGHRA and CDR2 YSYEKL. The ends lost 4 bases at V and 8 bases at J; junction bases unmatched: 12. The CDR3 covers 16 residues. This CDR3 is CASSPQGSGGRDEQFF. The CDR3 DNA reads as TGCGCCAGCAGCCCGCAGGGTAGCGGGGGTCGGGATGAGCAGTTCTTC.

This clonotype has more than one count but fewer than ten. V usage is TRBV6-2 or TRBV6-3 and J usage is TRBJ2-1, with TRBD2 matching 8 bases. This CDR3 has 15 residues. The junction had 11 bases not matched to a gene; V was cut back by 6 bases and J by 7 bases. In germline, CDR1 is MNHEY, CDR2 SVGEGT. In nucleotides, the CDR3 is TGTGCCAGCAGAGGACTAGCAACTTTTCGGAATGAGCAGTTCTTC. This sequence encodes CASRGLATFRNEQFF.

This chain connects TRBV4-2 to TRBJ1-2, with unresolved D. CDR1 and CDR2 from the germline V gene are LGHNA and YNFKEQ. The V gene lost 2 bases and the J gene lost 2 bases, with 9 bases spanning the gap. The CDR3 consists of 14 residues. CDR3 bases: TGTGCCAGCAGCCAAATGCGGGGAAACTATGGCTACACCTTC. Protein: CASSQMRGNYGYTF.

The chain combines TRBV7-9 with TRBJ1-1; D not resolved. The CDR3 runs 12 residues. Deletions cut 2 bases from V and 7 bases from J, with 8 bases between. The V gene's germline CDR1 is SEHNR and CDR2 FQNEAQ (reference sequence). The DNA for the CDR3 is TGTGCCAGCAGCTTATACAAGATTGAAGCTTTCTTT. Amino acid sequence: CASSLYKIEAFF. The full variable domain, with the rest looked up from reference TRBV7-9 and TRBJ1-1, is DTGVSQNPRHKITKRGQNVTFRCDPISEHNRLYWYRQTLGQGPEFLTYFQNEAQLEKSRLLSDRFSAERPKGSFSTLEIQRTEQGDSAMYLCASSLYKIEAFFGQGTRLTVV.

The V and J genes are TRBV7-2 and TRBJ2-5; 12 bases are a match to TRBD2. Germline V CDR1 and CDR2: SGHTA, FQGNSA. The CDR3 has 15 residues. Trimming cost V 7 bases and J 5 bases; bases outside gene matches: 8. The CDR3 bases are TGTGCCAGCACCCGCGGGGGGACTAGCGGGGAGACCCAGTACTTC. As protein: CASTRGGTSGETQYF.

Worth noting for this clonotype: Germline and junction disagree at one end, which may indicate a read error. The CDR3 coding sequence is TGTGCCAGCAGCTTCTCCAGGGGCGGTAATGGGCAGTTCTTC. It codes for CASSFSRGGNGQFF. V gene TRBV7-9 combines with J gene TRBJ2-1; D possibly corresponds to TRBD1 (6 bases). This CDR3 contains 14 residues. Looked up from germline, CDR1 is SEHNR and CDR2 is FQNEAQ (reference sequence).

The V call is TRBV29-1, the J call TRBJ1-2, with D maybe TRBD1 (6 bases). V was clipped by 4 bases and J by 3 bases, with 12 bases between them. The CDR3 totals 13 residues. Germline V gene data show CDR1 as SQVTM and CDR2 as ANQGSEA. This CDR3 is CSVGEGGHYGYTF. CDR3 nucleotide sequence: TGCAGCGTTGGGGAAGGGGGGCACTATGGCTACACCTTC.

V usage is TRBV4-1 and J usage is TRBJ2-4; D not resolved. The J call is in doubt because the DNA end fits TRBJ2-7 better. The CDR3 extends over 15 amino acids. CDR1 is MGHRA, CDR2 YSYEKL, per germline. The CDR3 coding sequence is TGCGCCAGCAGCCAAGGGGATAAGGTGGGAAACGAGCAGTACTTC. Its protein is CASSQGDKVGNEQYF.

This chain's CDR3 is CASILWGGQETQYF. The CDR3 DNA sequence: TGTGCCAGCATCCTGTGGGGCGGGCAGGAGACCCAGTACTTC. This chain joins TRBV5-6 and TRBJ2-5; D may match TRBD1 or TRBD2 (5 bases each). Germline-derived CDR1 and CDR2 are SGHDT and YYEEEE. V dropped 6 bases and J dropped 5 bases, with 17 bases sitting between them. This CDR3 is 14 amino acids long.

The chain employs TRBV6-1 and TRBJ2-3; 10 nucleotides agree with TRBD2. Germline V gene sequence: CDR1 MNHNS, CDR2 SASEGT. The CDR3 runs 17 residues. J was trimmed by 6 bases and V by 5 bases; bases with no gene match: 14. The CDR3, as DNA: TGTGCCAGCAGTCCGCCCTTTCCAGCGGGGGGGCTCGATACGCAGTATTTT. Translation: CASSPPFPAGGLDTQYF.

This clonotype was detected a few times. The V gene is TRBV5-1, the J gene TRBJ2-3; 8 nucleotides align to TRBD2. V gave up 0 bases and J gave up 3 bases; unmatched junction bases: 3. This CDR3 is 15 amino acids long. Germline assignment: CDR1 SGHRS and CDR2 YFSETQ. Written as DNA, the CDR3 is TGCGCCAGCAGCTTGGCCGCTAGCGGGACAGATACGCAGTATTTT. Encoded protein: CASSLAASGTDTQYF.

This clonotype was observed a few times. V is TRBV6-2 or TRBV6-3 and J is TRBJ2-5; TRBD1 agrees at 7 bases. Germline CDR1 and CDR2: MNHEY and SVGEGT. The CDR3 loop spans 12 amino acids. V gave up 6 bases and J gave up 13 bases; unmatched junction bases: 11. CDR3 residues: CASSPRDSSLYF. The CDR3 DNA is TGTGCCAGCAGCCCCCGGGACAGCTCCCTGTACTTC.

The V gene is TRBV29-1, the J gene TRBJ2-5; 12 positions match TRBD2. This CDR3 has 14 residues. The germline CDR1 and CDR2 sequences are SQVTM and ANQGSEA. Unmatched junction bases numbered 10, after V lost 3 bases and J lost 11 bases. The CDR3 nucleotides read TGCAGCGTTGATTTACTAGCGGGGGGTAATGAGCAGTACTTC. This encodes CSVDLLAGGNEQYF.

Only a few counts were recorded for this clonotype. The chain combines TRBV5-1 with TRBJ2-1; 9 positions match TRBD1. Germline loops: CDR1 SGHRS, CDR2 YFSETQ. V shed 4 bases, J shed 6 bases, and the junction held 14 bases outside the gene matches. CDR3 length: 17 residues. This chain's CDR3 is CASSRRGQGRSVNEQFF. CDR3 nucleotides: TGCGCCAGCAGCAGAAGAGGACAGGGGAGGAGTGTCAATGAGCAGTTCTTC.

The rearrangement links TRBV4-2 to TRBJ2-3, with 11 bases aligning to TRBD2. With V trimmed by 0 bases and J by 0 bases, 5 bases remained unmatched. The germline CDR1 and CDR2 sequences are LGHNA and YNFKEQ. This CDR3 is 18 amino acids long. The CDR3 DNA sequence: TGTGCCAGCAGCCAAGAGTCTAGCGGGGGGATGAGCACAGATACGCAGTATTTT. Its translation is CASSQESSGGMSTDTQYF.